The 28 T cell receptor beta chains listed next were all sequenced from one sample in a study of T cells in Graves' hyperthyroidism and ophthalmopathy. Amplification of TCR beta CDR3 regions used RNA as the template. TCR CDR3 regions were first amplified by RT-PCR with HTBI primers. TCRdb analysed the multiplex PCR reads with MiXCR anew, one entry per CDR3 protein. The sample lists under 350,000 distinct CDR3 sequences, around a sixth seen once, with under 55% in the top ten. Sequencing was performed on blood. These TCRs come from a woman aged 50 to 60 with Graves' hyperthyroidism.

This clonotype has more than one count but fewer than ten. The chain has TRBV7-8 and TRBJ1-2; maybe TRBD1 (5 bases). The CDR3 is made up of 14 amino acids. The germline gives CDR1 SGHVS, CDR2 FQNEAQ. Deletions cut 1 base from V and 4 bases from J, with 10 bases between. Written as DNA, the CDR3 is TGTGCCAGCAGCTTAGGGAGTGGGACCTATGGCTACACCTTC. It codes for CASSLGSGTYGYTF.

There are a few counts of this clonotype. CDR3 sequence (DNA): TGCGCCAGCAGCTTGGCCGGGAACGGGAACACTGAAGCTTTCTTT. Its protein product is CASSLAGNGNTEAFF. V is TRBV5-1 and J is TRBJ1-1; D ambiguous. V was clipped by 0 bases and J by 1 base, with 10 bases between them. The germline V gene encodes CDR1 SGHRS and CDR2 YFSETQ. The CDR3 sequence is 15 residues long.

In this sample, this clonotype turned up a few times. This chain joins TRBV20-1 and TRBJ2-5, with a tentative D call TRBD2 (5 bases). The V end was cut by 2 bases, the J end by 1 base, with 11 bases between. CDR1 is DFQATT and CDR2 is SNEGSKA in the germline V gene (reference sequence). The CDR3 is made up of 14 amino acids. Here the CDR3 reads CSARSGLIQETQYF. CDR3 coding DNA: TGCAGTGCTAGAAGCGGATTGATCCAAGAGACCCAGTACTTC.

This clonotype occurred a few times. This chain connects TRBV28 to TRBJ1-2, with 10 bases lining up with TRBD1. The CDR3 runs to 13 residues. Per the germline V gene, CDR1 is MDHEN and CDR2 is SYDVKM. V shed 7 bases and J 8 bases; nucleotides not matched to a gene: 7. CDR3 loop: CASTDLTGGGYTF. The CDR3 region has the DNA TGTGCCAGCACCGACCTGACAGGGGGCGGCTACACCTTC.

V usage is TRBV7-3 and J usage is TRBJ2-2; D remains ambiguous. This CDR3 spans 12 amino acids. Germline assignment: CDR1 SGHTA and CDR2 FQGTGA. V was pared by 5 bases and J by 6 bases, with 7 bases between. The CDR3 spells CASSRLPGELFF. Here the CDR3 DNA reads TGTGCCAGCAGCCGCCTACCCGGGGAGCTGTTTTTT.

This chain uses TRBV12-3 or TRBV12-4 with TRBJ1-5; D call uncertain. V lost 5 bases, J lost 2 bases, and 19 bases lay in between. The CDR3 is made up of 17 amino acids. The CDR3 spells CASSARPLGWGNQPQHF. CDR3 DNA: TGTGCCAGCAGTGCCAGACCACTAGGCTGGGGCAATCAGCCCCAGCATTTT.

In this sample, this clonotype turned up many times. CDR3 region: CASRGSNEQGRNYGYTF. The CDR3 region has the DNA TGTGCCAGCAGGGGCTCCAACGAACAGGGGAGGAACTATGGCTACACCTTC. The chain has TRBV2 and TRBJ1-2; 7 nucleotides match TRBD1. The V gene's germline CDR1 is SNHLY and CDR2 FYNNEI. Trimming removed 6 bases from V and 2 bases from J; junction bases left unmatched: 15. The CDR3 consists of 17 residues.

The chain links TRBV30 to TRBJ2-1; D is unresolved. Germline V lookup: CDR1 GTSNPN, CDR2 SVGIG (reference sequence). The V gene lost 1 base and the J gene lost 8 bases, with 15 bases spanning the gap. There are 14 residues in the CDR3. The CDR3 DNA follows: TGTGCCTGGAGTGGATTAAGCCTTACGGATGAGCAGTTCTTC. Protein: CAWSGLSLTDEQFF.

This clonotype was seen a few times. The V call is TRBV3-1, the J call TRBJ1-6; possible D gene TRBD1, 5 bases. This CDR3 has 15 residues. Trimming shortened V by 1 base and J by 10 bases, and 14 bases separated the two germline ends. Germline assignment: CDR1 LGHDT and CDR2 YNNKEL (reference sequence). The DNA of the CDR3 is TGTGCCAGCAGCCAAGGAGCGGGGGTTGAATCACCCCTCCACTTT. This encodes CASSQGAGVESPLHF. Complete variable domain (other parts from reference TRBV3-1 and TRBJ1-6): DTAVSQTPKYLVTQMGNDKSIKCEQNLGHDTMYWYKQDSKKFLKIMFSYNNKELIINETVPNRFSPKSPDKAHLNLHINSLELGDSAVYFCASSQGAGVESPLHFGNGTRLTVT.

A note on this clonotype: Just one base apart from a much larger clone, this may be a read error. The chain joins TRBV2 to TRBJ2-1, with D possibly being TRBD2 (6 bases). The CDR3 is 16 amino acids. Germline lookup yields CDR1 SNHLY and CDR2 FYNNEI. CDR3 sequence (DNA): TGTGCCAGCAGTGAAGGGGTAGCGGTAAACTACAATGGGCAGTTCTTC. Translated, it gives CASSEGVAVNYNGQFF.

In its sample, this clonotype was seen many times. The chain is built from TRBV5-1 and TRBJ2-7, with 11 bases matching TRBD2. CDR1 is SGHRS, CDR2 YFSETQ, per germline. V lost 5 bases and J lost 0; bases outside the gene matches: 4. The CDR3 spans 15 residues. Here the CDR3 DNA reads TGCGCCAGCAGTCCTCTAGCGGGGGGCTCCTACGAGCAGTACTTC. Translated: CASSPLAGGSYEQYF.

The J gene is TRBJ2-3, the V gene TRBV20-1; D unclear. Trimming left V 5 bases short and J 3 bases short, with 15 bases between. The CDR3 covers 14 residues. The germline V gene encodes CDR1 DFQATT and CDR2 SNEGSKA (reference sequence). This chain's CDR3 is CSAELSPGTDTQYF. The CDR3 DNA reads as TGCAGTGCTGAACTCTCACCCGGGACAGATACGCAGTATTTT.

V usage is TRBV6-1 and J usage is TRBJ1-1; TRBD1 agrees at 12 bases. J lost 4 bases, V lost 2 bases, and 5 bases had no gene match. Germline V gene lookup returns CDR1 MNHNS and CDR2 SASEGT. This CDR3 has 16 amino acids. This CDR3 reads CASSEHLGQGATEAFF. CDR3 DNA sequence: TGTGCCAGCAGTGAACACCTGGGACAGGGGGCCACTGAAGCTTTCTTT.

The chain has TRBV19 and TRBJ1-5; no firm D call. This CDR3 has 15 amino acids. Trimming shortened V by 7 bases and J by 1 base, and 14 bases separated the two germline ends. Germline assignment: CDR1 LNHDA and CDR2 SQIVND (reference sequence). CDR3 bases: TGTGCCAGTACGTGGGCCCTAAGGAGCAATCAGCCCCAGCATTTT. Its translation is CASTWALRSNQPQHF.

This rearrangement joins TRBV7-2 to TRBJ1-4; 8 bases are a match to TRBD1. Losses at the gene ends were 3 bases for V and 8 bases for J; bases not matched to a gene: 5. Germline assignment: CDR1 SGHTA and CDR2 FQGNSA. There are 14 residues in the CDR3. This CDR3 is CASSLDRVGEKLFF. The CDR3 nucleotides read TGTGCCAGCAGCTTGGACAGGGTCGGGGAAAAACTGTTTTTT.

This clonotype was observed at least ten times. The CDR3 spells CASSESSGVPYEQYV. Here the CDR3 DNA reads TGTGCCAGCAGTGAATCTAGCGGGGTCCCCTACGAGCAGTACGTC. The chain recombines TRBV2 with TRBJ2-7; 9 nucleotides agree with TRBD2. The J segment lost 2 bases and the V segment lost 2 bases, leaving 4 bases of the junction unmatched. Germline values: CDR1 SNHLY, CDR2 FYNNEI. The CDR3 spans 15 residues.

CDR3 in amino acids: CSAPSPTEIYGYTF. Written as DNA, the CDR3 is TGCAGTGCCCCATCCCCTACTGAGATCTATGGCTACACCTTC. The gene calls are TRBV20-1 and TRBJ1-2; no firm D call. Germline loops: CDR1 DFQATT, CDR2 SNEGSKA (reference sequence). V gave up 6 bases and J gave up 4 bases, with 18 bases separating them. CDR3 length: 14 amino acids.

This rearrangement joins TRBV20-1 to TRBJ2-5; unclear D gene. Germline V CDR1 and CDR2: DFQATT, SNEGSKA (reference sequence). The CDR3 runs to 12 residues. Deletions cut 3 bases from V and 5 bases from J, with 10 bases between. The CDR3 reads CSASGVLETQYF. CDR3 in DNA: TGCAGTGCTAGCGGTGTTTTGGAGACCCAGTACTTC.

The chain employs TRBV20-1 and TRBJ2-3; 8 bases align to TRBD2. Germline loops: CDR1 DFQATT, CDR2 SNEGSKA (reference sequence). CDR3 length: 17 amino acids. Trimming took 6 bases from V and 0 from J; bases not matched to a gene: 14. CDR3 sequence (DNA): TGCAGTGCCCCTCCCCCGGGACTAGGTCCTAGCACAGATACGCAGTATTTT. It codes for CSAPPPGLGPSTDTQYF.

This clonotype was counted at least ten times. This sequence joins TRBV5-1 and TRBJ1-1, with TRBD1 matching 7 bases. J lost 0 bases, V lost 0 bases, and 5 bases had no gene match. The CDR3 length is 16 residues. Looked up from germline, CDR1 is SGHRS and CDR2 is YFSETQ. The chain's CDR3 is CASSLDPTGLNTEAFF. The CDR3 nucleotides read TGCGCCAGCAGCTTGGACCCGACAGGGTTGAACACTGAAGCTTTCTTT.

Regarding this clonotype: A read error may explain this, as a much larger clone is one base away. The chain couples TRBV6-1 to TRBJ2-1, with D perhaps given as TRBD1 or TRBD2 (5 bases each). Looked up from germline, CDR1 is MNHNS and CDR2 is SASEGT. The CDR3 contains 15 residues. This CDR3 reads CGSSEMSGGSNEQFF. CDR3 in DNA: TGTGGCAGCAGTGAGATGTCTGGGGGTAGCAATGAGCAGTTCTTC.

This clonotype has just a few counts. This rearrangement joins TRBV30 to TRBJ1-2; 7 positions agree with TRBD1. J gave up 2 bases and V 4 bases, and 4 bases lay outside the gene matches. Looked up from germline, CDR1 is GTSNPN and CDR2 is SVGIG (reference sequence). The CDR3 is 13 amino acids. CDR3 residues: CAWNPGGNYGYTF. DNA of the CDR3: TGTGCCTGGAATCCAGGGGGGAACTATGGCTACACCTTC.

Only a few counts were recorded for this clonotype. The DNA for the CDR3 is TGTGCCAGCGGCTCCCGAGAGACCCAGTACTTC. As protein: CASGSRETQYF. The chain couples TRBV7-9 to TRBJ2-5; no reliable D call. CDR3 size: 11 residues. With 8 bases removed from V and 4 bases from J, the gap between germline ends came to 8 bases. Germline V gene lookup returns CDR1 SEHNR and CDR2 FQNEAQ (reference sequence).

This clonotype was observed a handful of times. V and J are TRBV30 and TRBJ1-4; no firm D call. The CDR3 extends over 12 amino acids. V was clipped by 4 bases and J by 7 bases, with 10 bases between them. Germline values: CDR1 GTSNPN, CDR2 SVGIG (reference sequence). The CDR3 DNA sequence: TGTGCCTGGAACAAACGGGGTGAAAAACTGTTTTTT. Amino acids: CAWNKRGEKLFF.

The chain has TRBV5-1 and TRBJ2-3, with 11 nucleotides matching TRBD1. Germline CDR1 is SGHRS and CDR2 is YFSETQ. This CDR3 has 17 residues. J lost 2 bases, V lost 3 bases, and 8 bases had no gene match. This CDR3 is CASSSGQGAFPTDTQYF. CDR3 in DNA: TGCGCCAGCAGCTCCGGACAGGGGGCCTTTCCCACAGATACGCAGTATTTT.

This clonotype showed up many times. This chain connects TRBV11-2 to TRBJ1-1, with D unresolved. The V gene's germline CDR1 is SGHAT and CDR2 FQNNGV. V lost 1 base and J lost 7, with 10 bases in between. The CDR3 is 13 residues long. For the CDR3, the DNA is TGTGCCAGCAGCTTAGTAGCCAGCAATGAAGCTTTCTTT. It is translated as CASSLVASNEAFF.

This clonotype showed up just once. The chain links TRBV20-1 to TRBJ2-1, with 9 bases lining up with TRBD2. Germline V gives CDR1 DFQATT, CDR2 SNEGSKA (reference sequence). After removal of 5 bases from V and 4 bases from J, the junction contained 9 bases not matched to a gene. The length of the CDR3 is 15 residues. The CDR3 DNA sequence: TGCAGTGCTGGGGTACCGGGACTAGCTTACAATGAGCAGTTCTTC. Translated: CSAGVPGLAYNEQFF.

The genes are TRBV20-1 and TRBJ1-2; D is possibly TRBD1 (5 bases). The ends were cut back, 3 bases at V and 4 bases at J, with 15 bases in the middle. Per the germline V gene, CDR1 is DFQATT and CDR2 is SNEGSKA (reference sequence). The CDR3 runs to 14 residues. This CDR3 is CSARATRGGYGYTF. The CDR3 DNA is TGCAGTGCTAGGGCGACCCGGGGGGGCTATGGCTACACCTTC.